These 26 T cell receptor beta chains originate from one sample sequenced in a study of T cells in Graves' hyperthyroidism and ophthalmopathy. RNA transcripts were the template for amplifying TCR beta CDR3 regions. With the HTBI primer set, the TCR CDR3 went through a first round of RT-PCR. TCRdb itself ran the multiplex PCR reads through MiXCR, one entry per CDR3 protein. The sample includes around 450,000 distinct CDR3 sequences, 15% to 18% of them seen just once. Sequencing was done on a sample of blood. The source of these receptors is a woman between 18 and 29 years old with Graves' hyperthyroidism.

This clonotype was observed at least ten times. V gene TRBV20-1 combines with J gene TRBJ1-1; tentative D call: TRBD1 (6 bases). CDR1 is DFQATT, CDR2 SNEGSKA, per germline (reference sequence). With 1 base removed from V and 5 bases from J, the gap between germline ends came to 11 bases. This CDR3 comprises 13 residues. CDR3 coding DNA: TGCAGTGCTAGAGTAGGGGGGCCAACTGAAGCTTTCTTT. Its translation is CSARVGGPTEAFF.

The gene calls are TRBV19 and TRBJ2-1; 12 bases map to TRBD2. Germline trimming cut 6 bases from V and 3 bases from J; bases unmatched to any gene: 9. CDR1 and CDR2 from the germline V gene are LNHDA and SQIVND (reference sequence). The CDR3 is made up of 17 amino acids. CDR3 nucleotides: TGTGCCAGTAGCGGTTCCCTAGCGGGAGGGTACTACAATGAGCAGTTCTTC. Protein product: CASSGSLAGGYYNEQFF.

This clonotype was observed at least ten times. The J gene is TRBJ2-7, the V gene TRBV5-1; D is unclear. CDR1 and CDR2 from the germline V gene are SGHRS and YFSETQ. Trimming pared 0 bases from V and 5 bases from J, leaving 12 bases between. The CDR3 is 14 amino acids. The CDR3 loop is CASSLDAKPHEQYF. As DNA, the CDR3 is TGCGCCAGCAGCTTGGATGCCAAGCCCCACGAGCAGTACTTC.

Comment on this clonotype: Given a much more abundant clone one base away, this may be a read error. The CDR3 here is CAGSLLRTGLAKNIQYF. CDR3 DNA: TGTGCCGGCAGTTTACTCCGGACAGGGCTAGCCAAAAACATTCAGTACTTC. This chain links TRBV28 with TRBJ2-4; 8 nucleotides align to TRBD1. CDR3 size: 17 residues. The V gene's germline CDR1 is MDHEN and CDR2 SYDVKM.

Concerning this clonotype: This clone may be a read error of a much larger clone one base away. The chain carries TRBV18 and TRBJ2-3; D gene uncertain. CDR3 size: 11 residues. Looked up from germline, CDR1 is KGHSH and CDR2 is LQKENI. The CDR3 coding sequence is TGTGCCAGCTCACCGGCAGATACGCACTATTTT. Amino acids: CASSPADTHYF.

This clonotype was counted at least ten times. The chain uses TRBV7-9 and TRBJ2-5, with TRBD1 matching over 9 bases. This CDR3 has 14 amino acids. V dropped 4 bases and J dropped 5; count of bases not matched to a gene: 5. Looked up from germline, CDR1 is SEHNR and CDR2 is FQNEAQ (reference sequence). DNA of the CDR3: TGTGCCAGCAGCTACGGACAGGGGCACGAGACCCAGTACTTC. This encodes CASSYGQGHETQYF.

This clonotype was counted only a few times. CDR3 in DNA: TGCAGTGCTAGAAACCCCCGGGACTCGAGCTCCTACGAGCAGTACTTC. It is translated as CSARNPRDSSSYEQYF. V gene TRBV20-1 combines with J gene TRBJ2-7; maybe TRBD2 (6 bases). V was clipped by 2 bases and J by 0 bases, with 17 bases between them. There are 16 residues in the CDR3. The germline V gene has CDR1 DFQATT and CDR2 SNEGSKA (reference sequence).

This sequence joins TRBV27 and TRBJ1-6; D possibly corresponds to TRBD1 (5 bases). Germline values: CDR1 MNHEY, CDR2 SMNVEV (reference sequence). This CDR3 spans 17 amino acids. Trimming removed 1 base at V and 6 bases at J, with 16 bases between. CDR3 region: CASSLWAGRQTNSPLHF. The CDR3 coding sequence is TGTGCCAGCAGTTTATGGGCGGGGAGACAGACTAATTCACCCCTCCACTTT.

This clonotype was observed a few times. This chain connects TRBV20-1 to TRBJ2-5; no reliable D call. The CDR3 has 14 amino acids. Trimming took off 5 bases at V and 1 base at J, with 14 bases between the two ends. CDR1 DFQATT and CDR2 SNEGSKA come from the germline V gene (reference sequence). Here the CDR3 reads CSAERIEGQETQYF. As DNA, the CDR3 is TGCAGTGCTGAGAGGATCGAAGGCCAAGAGACCCAGTACTTC.

There are many counts of this clonotype. The genes are TRBV20-1 and TRBJ1-6; D is perhaps TRBD1 (5 bases). The germline gives CDR1 DFQATT, CDR2 SNEGSKA (reference sequence). Trimming removed 3 bases from V and 10 bases from J, with 19 bases in between. CDR3 length: 15 amino acids. CDR3: CSASLGGMQGSPLHF. CDR3 sequence (DNA): TGCAGTGCTAGTCTAGGCGGTATGCAGGGATCACCCCTCCACTTT.

The chain employs TRBV28 and TRBJ2-1; no clear D gene. Germline values: CDR1 MDHEN, CDR2 SYDVKM. Between the trimmed V and J ends, which lost 3 bases and 9 bases, there was a span of 15 bases. The CDR3 is made up of 14 amino acids. The DNA of the CDR3 is TGTGCCAGCAGTTTCACCCACCTAGTGGGTGAGCAGTTCTTC. It codes for CASSFTHLVGEQFF.

The chain carries TRBV19 and TRBJ1-1; tentative D call: TRBD1 (6 bases). The germline CDR1 and CDR2 sequences are LNHDA and SQIVND (reference sequence). V was cut by 1 base and J by 4 bases, with 13 bases left in between. CDR3 length: 15 amino acids. The CDR3 is CASSIGGGLLTEAFF. CDR3 in DNA: TGTGCCAGTAGTATAGGAGGGGGGCTCCTCACTGAAGCTTTCTTT.

This clonotype was observed at least ten times. V usage is TRBV13 and J usage is TRBJ2-7; perhaps TRBD1 as D (5 bases). Germline CDR1 reads PRHDT; CDR2 reads FYEKMQ (reference sequence). There are 14 residues in the CDR3. V dropped 0 bases and J dropped 6 bases, with 12 bases sitting between them. CDR3 in DNA: TGTGCCAGCAGCTTAGGGTGGACACCCCGCGAGCAGTACTTC. Encoded protein: CASSLGWTPREQYF.

This clonotype was recorded at least ten times. The rearrangement links TRBV2 to TRBJ1-5; TRBD1 matches 10 bases. Germline V gives CDR1 SNHLY, CDR2 FYNNEI. The CDR3 is 15 amino acids. V shed 6 bases, J shed 2 bases, and the junction held 4 bases outside the gene matches. The chain's CDR3 is CASSRDRGRNQPQHF. CDR3 DNA: TGTGCCAGCAGCAGGGACAGGGGCCGCAATCAGCCCCAGCATTTT.

J is TRBJ1-4 and V is TRBV15; D is unresolved. CDR3 length: 15 amino acids. The ends were cut back, 3 bases at V and 5 bases at J, with 13 bases in the middle. The germline gives CDR1 LNHNV, CDR2 YYDKDF (reference sequence). CDR3 bases: TGTGCCACCAGCAGCTACAGAGGCCTAAATGAAAAACTGTTTTTT. Protein: CATSSYRGLNEKLFF. Full variable domain (missing parts from reference TRBV15 and TRBJ1-4): DAMVIQNPRYQVTQFGKPVTLSCSQTLNHNVMYWYQQKSSQAPKLLFHYYDKDFNNEADTPDNFQSRRPNTSFCFLDIRSPGLGDTAMYLCATSSYRGLNEKLFFGSGTQLSVL.

J is TRBJ2-3 and V is TRBV20-1, with 10 bases aligning to TRBD2. J lost 2 bases, V lost 3 bases, and 8 bases had no gene match. The germline V gene has CDR1 DFQATT and CDR2 SNEGSKA (reference sequence). The CDR3 length is 16 residues. Written as DNA, the CDR3 is TGCAGTGCTAGCTTCGGACTAGCGGAACCCACAGATACGCAGTATTTT. Translated, it gives CSASFGLAEPTDTQYF.

This chain connects TRBV5-1 to TRBJ1-4, with D tentatively TRBD1 (6 bases). The CDR3 is 15 amino acids. V was clipped by 7 bases and J by 7 bases, with 20 bases between them. Germline values: CDR1 SGHRS, CDR2 YFSETQ. CDR3 region: CASRSRGGPSEKLFF. The CDR3 nucleotides read TGCGCCAGCCGATCCAGAGGGGGGCCCAGTGAAAAACTGTTTTTT.

V gene TRBV6-1 combines with J gene TRBJ1-1, with D possibly matching TRBD1 (5 bases). The germline V gene encodes CDR1 MNHNS and CDR2 SASEGT. There are 12 residues in the CDR3. Trimming took 8 bases from V and 2 from J, leaving 9 bases between them. The CDR3 here is CASAWGNTEAFF. CDR3 sequence (DNA): TGTGCCAGCGCGTGGGGCAACACTGAAGCTTTCTTT.

Ten or more counts support this clonotype. The V call is TRBV12-3 or TRBV12-4, the J call TRBJ2-3; 9 bases line up with TRBD2. Losses at the gene ends were 4 bases for V and 1 base for J; bases not matched to a gene: 6. The CDR3 consists of 16 residues. In DNA, the CDR3 is TGTGCCAGCAGTTCCAATAGCGGGGGCCGCACAGATACGCAGTATTTT. This translates into CASSSNSGGRTDTQYF.

At least ten counts were recorded for this clonotype. The genes are TRBV3-1 and TRBJ2-7, with 8 bases matching TRBD1. The CDR3 consists of 15 residues. V shed 4 bases, J shed 2 bases, and the junction held 7 bases outside the gene matches. Germline V CDR1 and CDR2: LGHDT, YNNKEL (reference sequence). The CDR3 DNA reads TGTGCCAGCAGCCGAGGGACAGGTGCGGCCTACGAGCAGTACTTC. This translates into CASSRGTGAAYEQYF.

This clonotype was seen repeatedly, ten times or more. The chain carries TRBV13 and TRBJ2-3; 10 bases are shared with TRBD2. CDR1 and CDR2 (germline): PRHDT, FYEKMQ (reference sequence). The CDR3 spans 16 residues. With 5 bases clipped from V and 2 bases from J, the junction kept 7 bases outside the gene matches. CDR3: CASSPRAGGYTDTQYF. In DNA, the CDR3 is TGTGCCAGCAGCCCGAGAGCGGGGGGGTACACAGATACGCAGTATTTT.

This clonotype was picked up many times. The CDR3 nucleotides read TGTGCCAGCAGGCGAGGGACAGGGGGCGCTTATAACACTGAAGCTTTCTTT. This gives the protein CASRRGTGGAYNTEAFF. This chain uses TRBV6-1 with TRBJ1-1; 12 bases map to TRBD1. The germline CDR1 and CDR2 sequences are MNHNS and SASEGT. J lost 2 bases, V lost 6 bases, and 10 bases had no gene match. The CDR3 sequence is 17 residues long.

This clonotype was counted at least ten times. This chain connects TRBV7-2 to TRBJ1-5, with D unresolved. The CDR3 has 13 amino acids. The V gene's germline CDR1 is SGHTA and CDR2 FQGNSA. Between the trimmed V and J ends, which lost 5 bases and 7 bases, there was a span of 12 bases. The CDR3 spells CASSRPENQPQHF. In DNA, the CDR3 is TGTGCCAGCAGCCGGCCAGAGAACCAGCCCCAGCATTTT.

This clonotype was recorded many times. The chain combines TRBV13 with TRBJ1-2; 8 positions agree with TRBD1. CDR3 length equals 13 residues. Germline CDR1 is PRHDT and CDR2 is FYEKMQ (reference sequence). V lost 5 bases to trimming and J lost 8 bases; unmatched junction nucleotides: 7. CDR3 sequence: CASSEGQVVGYTF. In DNA, the CDR3 is TGTGCCAGCAGCGAGGGACAGGTGGTCGGCTACACCTTC.

This clonotype came up a few times. One end of the junction fails to match germline, which may point to a read error. This chain connects TRBV27 to TRBJ2-3, with 12 bases aligning to TRBD2. This CDR3 contains 14 residues. Germline loops: CDR1 MNHEY, CDR2 SMNVEV (reference sequence). CDR3 sequence reads: CASSPSGRAGTQCF. In DNA form, the CDR3 reads TGTGCCAGCAGTCCTAGCGGGAGGGCGGGTACGCAGTGTTTT.

Many counts were recorded for this clonotype. The chain has TRBV7-9 and TRBJ1-1, with 7 bases that match TRBD1. Germline V gene sequence: CDR1 SEHNR, CDR2 FQNEAQ (reference sequence). After removal of 2 bases from V and 3 bases from J, the junction contained 3 bases not matched to a gene. The CDR3 loop spans 14 amino acids. CDR3 coding DNA: TGTGCCAGCAGCTTACGACAGGGCGACACTGAAGCTTTCTTT. It specifies CASSLRQGDTEAFF.